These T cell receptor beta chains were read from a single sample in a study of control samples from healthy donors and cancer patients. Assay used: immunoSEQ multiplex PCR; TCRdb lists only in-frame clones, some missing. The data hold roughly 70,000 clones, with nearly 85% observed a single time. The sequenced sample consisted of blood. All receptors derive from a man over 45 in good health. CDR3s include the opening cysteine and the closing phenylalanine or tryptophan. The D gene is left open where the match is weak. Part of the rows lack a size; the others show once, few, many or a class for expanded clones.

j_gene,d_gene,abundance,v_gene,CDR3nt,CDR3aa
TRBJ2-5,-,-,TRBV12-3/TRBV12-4,TGTGCCAGCAGTTACAAGGAGACCCAGTACTTC,CASSYKETQYF
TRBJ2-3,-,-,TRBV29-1,TGCAGCGTTGAGGCCCCTGTTCATGAAGATACGCAGTATTTT,CSVEAPVHEDTQYF
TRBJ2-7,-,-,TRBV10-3,TGTGCCATCAGTGTAGATTGGGGACGGATCAATCCCGAGCAGTACTTC,CAISVDWGRINPEQYF
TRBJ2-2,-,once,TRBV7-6,TGTGCCAGCAGCTTAGGGAATCACCCGAACACCGGGGAGCTGTTTTTT,CASSLGNHPNTGELFF
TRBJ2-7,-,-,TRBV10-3,TGTGCCATCAGTGAGTCCTTCGAGCAGTACTTC,CAISESFEQYF
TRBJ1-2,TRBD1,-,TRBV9,TGTGCCAGCAGCGTAAAAATCGGGACAGGCATGTCTACTTGGGGCTACACCTTC,CASSVKIGTGMSTWGYTF
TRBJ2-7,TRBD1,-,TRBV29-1,TGCAGCGTTAGGTTTCCGACAGGGTCCTACGAGCAGTACTTC,CSVRFPTGSYEQYF
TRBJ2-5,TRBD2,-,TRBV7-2,TGTGCCAGCAGCCCCCGGGGGAGCGGGAGGGTGGGACAAGAGACCCAGTACTTC,CASSPRGSGRVGQETQYF
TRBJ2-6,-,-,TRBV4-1,TGCGCCAGCAGCCAAGGTACCTCCTCTGGGGCCAACGTCCTGACTTTC,CASSQGTSSGANVLTF
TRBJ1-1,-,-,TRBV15,TGTGCCACCAGCCCTCGGGGGAACACTGAAGCTTTCTTT,CATSPRGNTEAFF
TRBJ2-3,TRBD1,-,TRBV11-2,TGTGCCAGCAGCTTAGATCCCGGGACAGGGGCCCGTCATACGCAGTATTTT,CASSLDPGTGARHTQYF
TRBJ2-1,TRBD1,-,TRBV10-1,TGCGCCAGCAGGAGGACAGGGGGGAATGAGCAGTTCTTC,CASRRTGGNEQFF
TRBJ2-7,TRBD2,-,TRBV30,TGTGCCTGGACGCGGGGGTTCGCCTACGAGCAGTACTTC,CAWTRGFAYEQYF
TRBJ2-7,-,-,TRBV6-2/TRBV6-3,TGTGCCAGCAGTTACGGACGAACGACTAGATCCTACGAGCAGTACTTC,CASSYGRTTRSYEQYF
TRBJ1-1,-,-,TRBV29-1,TGCAGCGCCAGCCGAACAGGAGTGAACACTGAAGCTTTCTTT,CSASRTGVNTEAFF
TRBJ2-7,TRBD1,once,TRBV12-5,TGTGCTAGTGGCTTACAGGGACAGGCCCGCTCCGACGAGCAGTACTTC,CASGLQGQARSDEQYF
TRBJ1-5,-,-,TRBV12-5,TGTGCCCCCCCCCGGGCCAGGGGAAGCAATCAGCCCCAGCATTTT,CAPPRARGSNQPQHF
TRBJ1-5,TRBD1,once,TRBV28,TGTGCCAGCACCCGGCAGCAGGGGGGCAATCAGCCCCAGCATTTT,CASTRQQGGNQPQHF
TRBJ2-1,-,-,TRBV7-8,TGTGCCAGCAGCTTAGTAGGTGTTAGGGATGAGCAGTTCTTC,CASSLVGVRDEQFF
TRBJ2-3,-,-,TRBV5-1,TGCGCCAGCAGCTTGGTTAGCACAGATACGCAGTATTTT,CASSLVSTDTQYF
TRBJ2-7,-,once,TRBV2,TGTGCCAGCAGTGAACCAACCGACTACGAGCAGTACTTC,CASSEPTDYEQYF
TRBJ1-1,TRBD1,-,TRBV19,TGTGCCAGTAGTGGACCTCCGCGGACAGGGCTTATCGTGAACACTGAAGCTTTCTTT,CASSGPPRTGLIVNTEAFF
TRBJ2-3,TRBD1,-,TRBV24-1,TGTGCCACCAGTGATACCGGGACAGGGAGTGATACGCAGTATTTT,CATSDTGTGSDTQYF
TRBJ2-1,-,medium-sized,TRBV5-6,TGTGCCAGCAGAGTAGGGGTGAACTCCTACAATGAGCAGTTCTTC,CASRVGVNSYNEQFF
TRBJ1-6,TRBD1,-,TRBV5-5,TGTGCCAGCAGTCTGGGACAGGGGAGTAGATCACCCCTCCACTTT,CASSLGQGSRSPLHF
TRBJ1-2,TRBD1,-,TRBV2,TGTGCCAGCAGTTCACCGGGACAGGGAGGAGGCTACACCTTC,CASSSPGQGGGYTF
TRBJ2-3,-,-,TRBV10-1,TGCGCCAGCAGTCGTACTGGGGATACGCAGTATTTT,CASSRTGDTQYF
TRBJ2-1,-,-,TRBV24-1,TGTGCCACCAGTGATCTGGGACTTCAATCAGGGGGAAATGAGCAGTTCTTC,CATSDLGLQSGGNEQFF
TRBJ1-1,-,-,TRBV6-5,TGTGCCAGCAGTTACTCGAGGGGCCTGAACACTGAAGCTTTCTTT,CASSYSRGLNTEAFF
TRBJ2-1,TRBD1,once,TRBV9,TGTGCCAGCAGCGTTGACAGGGCTACTGAGCAGTTCTTC,CASSVDRATEQFF
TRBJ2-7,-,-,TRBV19,TGTGCCAGTAGTATTGCGGGCTACTCCTACGAGCAGTACTTC,CASSIAGYSYEQYF
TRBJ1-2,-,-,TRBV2,TGTGCCAGCAGAGTACAGGGTATCAACTATGGCTACACCTTC,CASRVQGINYGYTF
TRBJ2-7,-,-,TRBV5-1,TGCGCCAGCAGACGACAGCCGGACTACGAGCAGTACTTC,CASRRQPDYEQYF
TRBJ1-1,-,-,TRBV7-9,TGTGCCAGCAGCCTGGACAACACTGAAGCTTTCTTT,CASSLDNTEAFF
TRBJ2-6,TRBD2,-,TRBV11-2,TGTGCCAGCAGCTTAGGGGAGGGGTCAACTGGGGCCAACGTCCTGACTTTC,CASSLGEGSTGANVLTF
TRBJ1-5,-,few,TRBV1,TGCACCAGCAGCCAAGTTGGTACAGGGGTGGTGCCCCAGCATTTT,CTSSQVGTGVVPQHF
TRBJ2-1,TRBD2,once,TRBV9,TGTGCCAGCAGCGTAGTTATGGCTAGCGGGAGGACCTACAATGAGCAGTTCTTC,CASSVVMASGRTYNEQFF
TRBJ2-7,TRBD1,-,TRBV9,TGTGCCAGCAGCGTAGCTACGGGACAGGGGTCGTTTCGGCAGTACTTC,CASSVATGQGSFRQYF
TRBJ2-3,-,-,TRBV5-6,TGTGCCAGCAGCTTGGTTGACACAGATACGCAGTATTTT,CASSLVDTDTQYF
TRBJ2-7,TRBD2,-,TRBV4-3,TGCGCCAGCAGCCAAGGTGCCTACCCAGCGGGATCCTACGAGCAGTACTTC,CASSQGAYPAGSYEQYF
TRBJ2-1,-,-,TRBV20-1,TGCAGTGCTAGTAAGGGGAATAGCGGCTACAATGAGCAGTTCTTC,CSASKGNSGYNEQFF
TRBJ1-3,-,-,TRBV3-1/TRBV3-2,TGTGCCAGCACCATCAGTCTCTCTGGAAACACCATATATTTT,CASTISLSGNTIYF
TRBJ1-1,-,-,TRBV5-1,TGCGCCACCAACCTTGGGACGGTGAGATCTGAAGCTTTCTTT,CATNLGTVRSEAFF
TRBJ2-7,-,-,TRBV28,TGTGCCAGCAGTGGAGGGGGGGCGCCGCGCTCCTACGAGCAGTACTTC,CASSGGGAPRSYEQYF
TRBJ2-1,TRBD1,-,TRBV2,TGTGCCAGCACCGTGGACAGGGGGCTTCCCAATGAGCAGTTCTTC,CASTVDRGLPNEQFF
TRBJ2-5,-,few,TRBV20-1,TGCCTAGCTTACGCCCCAGAGACCCAGTACTTC,CLAYAPETQYF
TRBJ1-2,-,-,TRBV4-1,TGCGCCAGCAGCGGGACCCGGGGGCGGCACCGTGGCTACACCTTC,CASSGTRGRHRGYTF
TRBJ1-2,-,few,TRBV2,TGTGCCAGCAGTGTTCGCCAGACGTATGGCTACACCTTC,CASSVRQTYGYTF
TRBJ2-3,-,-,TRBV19,TGTGCCAGTAGCCTCACAGAGGATACGCAGTATTTT,CASSLTEDTQYF
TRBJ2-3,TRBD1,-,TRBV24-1,TGTGCCACCAGCATGGACAGGGGATCAGATACGCAGTATTTT,CATSMDRGSDTQYF
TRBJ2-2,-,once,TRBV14,TGTGCCAGCAGCCTGGACACCGGGGAGCTGTTTTTT,CASSLDTGELFF
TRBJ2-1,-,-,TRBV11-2,TGTGCCAGCAGCTTAGTGTTATCCGTTGAGCAGTTCTTC,CASSLVLSVEQFF
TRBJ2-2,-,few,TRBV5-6,TGTGCCAGCAGCTTGGAGGGCACCGGGGAGCTGTTTTTT,CASSLEGTGELFF
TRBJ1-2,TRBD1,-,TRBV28,TGTGCCAGCAGTCTACAGGGGGCCGATGGCTACACCTTC,CASSLQGADGYTF
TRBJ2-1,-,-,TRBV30,TGTGCCTGGAGTGTAAATTGGGCGGGGGCATCCGATGAGCAGTTCTTC,CAWSVNWAGASDEQFF